This entry lists 26 T cell receptor beta chains sequenced from one sample in a study of identical twins (dated by TCRdb to the mid-2010s). The library was made by 5' RACE. Reads for this sample came from an Illumina HiSeq 2000. The public reads were reprocessed in TCRdb via fastp at Q25 and MiXCR, keeping in-frame beta chains. Merged by CDR3 protein, the rows form single entries marked with the most common genes and DNA. This sample is represented by approximately 600,000 distinct CDR3 sequences; roughly 7.2% of them were singletons. In total, the top ten clones hold less than 2% of the sample. These same data were also listed under a study on yellow fever vaccine responses in identical twins.

What was sequenced was PBMCs. All receptors derive from a woman aged 18-35 years in good health.

This clonotype was recorded many times. The chain recombines TRBV11-2 with TRBJ2-3; 9 bases align to TRBD2. This CDR3 has 17 residues. The V gene's germline CDR1 is SGHAT and CDR2 FQNNGV. V lost 1 base to trimming and J lost 4 bases; unmatched junction nucleotides: 9. The CDR3, as DNA: TGTGCCAGCAGCTTAGGAGTACAGCGGGGGGTTTCAGATACGCAGTATTTT. Protein: CASSLGVQRGVSDTQYF.

In its sample, this clonotype was seen many times. The rearrangement uses TRBV12-3 or TRBV12-4 and TRBJ1-1; TRBD1 agrees at 7 bases. The CDR3 has 11 residues. Germline trimming cut 8 bases from V and 11 bases from J; bases unmatched to any gene: 8. CDR3 residues: CASCTGQHAFF. The CDR3 DNA reads as TGTGCCAGCTGTACGGGACAGCATGCTTTCTTT.

The rearrangement joins TRBV7-9 to TRBJ1-4; 9 nucleotides line up with TRBD1. CDR3 length: 16 amino acids. With V trimmed by 2 bases and J by 8 bases, 9 bases remained unmatched. CDR1 is SEHNR, CDR2 FQNEAQ, per germline (reference sequence). The CDR3 sequence is CASSLTSDRGGEKLFF. Here the CDR3 DNA reads TGTGCCAGCAGCTTAACATCGGACAGGGGAGGCGAAAAACTGTTTTTT.

The J gene is TRBJ1-6, the V gene TRBV5-1; 8 bases agree with TRBD1. V lost 4 bases, J lost 6 bases, and 6 bases stayed unmatched. Germline-derived CDR1 and CDR2 are SGHRS and YFSETQ. The CDR3 loop spans 15 amino acids. The CDR3 DNA is TGCGCCAGCAGCGGCGGGACAGGCACTAATTCACCCCTCCACTTT. Translation: CASSGGTGTNSPLHF.

This clonotype appeared a few times. The chain is built from TRBV2 and TRBJ1-5, with 9 bases that match TRBD1. V was clipped by 6 bases and J by 9 bases; unmatched bases: 12. The CDR3 covers 15 residues. Per the germline V gene, CDR1 is SNHLY and CDR2 is FYNNEI. The CDR3 reads CASRAGTGPSGPQHF. CDR3 nucleotides: TGTGCCAGCAGGGCCGGGACAGGGCCATCAGGGCCCCAGCATTTT.

This clonotype showed up just a few times. This chain joins TRBV12-3 or TRBV12-4 and TRBJ2-7, with 7 bases identical to TRBD1. The CDR3 length is 17 residues. V lost 6 bases, J lost 5 bases, and 19 bases stayed unmatched. In DNA form, the CDR3 reads TGTGCCAGCAGCCCACCCGGGTCGGCAGGGGGAAGGCACGAGCAGTACGTC. Amino acid sequence: CASSPPGSAGGRHEQYV.

This clonotype came up many times. This chain uses TRBV20-1 with TRBJ1-4, with 9 nucleotides matching TRBD1. Germline lookup yields CDR1 DFQATT and CDR2 SNEGSKA (reference sequence). The CDR3 spans 14 residues. Unmatched junction bases numbered 7, after V lost 4 bases and J lost 7 bases. The CDR3 DNA sequence: TGCAGTGCTACACAGGGGGCCACCGCTGAAAAACTGTTTTTT. Translating it yields CSATQGATAEKLFF.

This clonotype was detected only a few times. The chain employs TRBV28 and TRBJ2-3; D not certain. Germline V gene lookup returns CDR1 MDHEN and CDR2 SYDVKM. There are 14 residues in the CDR3. V gave up 7 bases and J gave up 0 bases, with 11 bases separating them. The CDR3 sequence is CASIQPGSTDTQYF. CDR3 DNA sequence: TGTGCCAGCATCCAACCGGGCAGCACAGATACGCAGTATTTT.

This clonotype was seen more than once but under ten times. CDR3 sequence (DNA): TGTGCCAGCAGCTTGGACCGGGATCGAACACCCCTCCACTTT. As protein: CASSLDRDRTPLHF. V gene TRBV5-6 combines with J gene TRBJ1-6; no reliable D call. Trimming took off 0 bases at V and 11 bases at J, with 12 bases between the two ends. Per the germline V gene, CDR1 is SGHDT and CDR2 is YYEEEE. CDR3 length: 14 amino acids.

This rearrangement joins TRBV12-3 or TRBV12-4 to TRBJ1-1; D not certain. The V gene lost 6 bases and the J gene lost 4 bases, with 15 bases spanning the gap. CDR3 length equals 14 residues. This CDR3 is CASSDQRKGTEAFF. The CDR3, as DNA: TGTGCCAGCAGCGATCAGAGGAAGGGCACTGAAGCTTTCTTT.

Many counts were recorded for this clonotype. The chain recombines TRBV29-1 with TRBJ1-2, with 10 positions matching TRBD1. Trimming at V came to 6 bases and at J to 6 bases, leaving 10 bases not matched to a gene. The CDR3 has 14 amino acids. Germline assignment: CDR1 SQVTM and CDR2 ANQGSEA. CDR3 protein: CSVSVDRGRDGYTF. The DNA for the CDR3 is TGCAGCGTCTCAGTAGACAGGGGGCGTGATGGCTACACCTTC.

This clonotype was observed a handful of times. The chain is built from TRBV7-9 and TRBJ2-5; 7 bases are a match to TRBD2. The CDR3 spans 15 residues. Germline trimming cut 5 bases from V and 1 base from J; bases unmatched to any gene: 7. Germline V gene sequence: CDR1 SEHNR, CDR2 FQNEAQ (reference sequence). The CDR3 loop reads CASSEGLSGQETQYF. For the CDR3, the DNA is TGTGCCAGCAGCGAGGGACTATCCGGCCAAGAGACCCAGTACTTC.

This clonotype was seen many times. The chain links TRBV5-1 to TRBJ1-1, with TRBD1 as a possible D gene (5 bases). Germline-derived CDR1 and CDR2 are SGHRS and YFSETQ. V lost 0 bases to trimming and J lost 1 base, with 10 bases between them. CDR3 length equals 15 residues. The CDR3 protein is CASSLGVTGNTEAFF. The CDR3 DNA is TGCGCCAGCAGCTTGGGGGTCACAGGGAACACTGAAGCTTTCTTT.

This clonotype turned up a few times. The rearrangement links TRBV19 to TRBJ1-1, with D hard to call. V shed 8 bases and J shed 3 bases, with 22 bases lying between them. The CDR3 spans 16 residues. The germline V gene has CDR1 LNHDA and CDR2 SQIVND (reference sequence). The chain's CDR3 is CASARSRFGPDTEAFF. CDR3 bases: TGTGCCAGTGCTAGGAGCAGGTTTGGGCCGGACACTGAAGCTTTCTTT.

Note on this clonotype: Its ends do not fully match the called genes, so a read error is possible. The chain couples TRBV4-2 to TRBJ2-6; no reliable D call. In germline, CDR1 is LGHNA, CDR2 YNFKEQ. The CDR3 has 18 amino acids. The CDR3 loop is CAISPRIGSGSGANVLTF. The CDR3 coding sequence is TGTGCCATCAGCCCCCGGATAGGGTCTGGCTCTGGGGCCAACGTCCTGACTTTC.

J is TRBJ1-4 and V is TRBV3-1, with D possibly being TRBD1 (5 bases). CDR1 and CDR2 from the germline V gene are LGHDT and YNNKEL (reference sequence). V lost 6 bases and J 8 bases, leaving 10 bases between the germline ends. The CDR3 is 12 amino acids. CDR3 amino acids: CASRGVREKLFF. The CDR3 DNA sequence: TGTGCCAGCAGGGGGGTGAGGGAAAAACTGTTTTTT.

In its sample, this clonotype was seen many times. This chain uses TRBV25-1 with TRBJ2-1, with 8 bases aligning to TRBD2. The CDR3 covers 14 residues. Germline-derived CDR1 and CDR2 are MGHDK and SYGVNS. Trimming took 9 bases from V and 6 from J; bases not matched to a gene: 10. This CDR3 reads CASREGFRGNEQFF. In DNA form, the CDR3 reads TGTGCCAGTCGGGAGGGGTTTCGGGGCAATGAGCAGTTCTTC.

The J gene is TRBJ2-1, the V gene TRBV6-5, with 10 positions matching TRBD2. With V trimmed by 0 bases and J by 6 bases, 8 bases remained unmatched. This CDR3 comprises 17 residues. The germline V gene encodes CDR1 MNHEY and CDR2 SVGAGI. Here the CDR3 reads CASSYSPGTSVGNEQFF. CDR3 DNA: TGTGCCAGCAGTTACTCGCCCGGGACTAGCGTCGGCAATGAGCAGTTCTTC.

Only a few counts were recorded for this clonotype. V is TRBV2 and J is TRBJ2-3; TRBD2 matches 7 bases. The CDR3 loop spans 15 amino acids. The ends lost 5 bases at V and 3 bases at J; junction bases unmatched: 8. CDR1 is SNHLY, CDR2 FYNNEI, per germline. DNA for the CDR3: TGTGCCAGCAGTCCTAGGACTAGTGCTACAGATACGCAGTATTTT. The encoded protein is CASSPRTSATDTQYF.

This clonotype was detected only a few times. The rearrangement joins TRBV2 to TRBJ2-5; D is ambiguous. V was shortened by 7 bases and J by 0 bases, with 6 bases between the two germline ends. The CDR3 is made up of 12 amino acids. The germline V gene encodes CDR1 SNHLY and CDR2 FYNNEI. In DNA, the CDR3 is TGTGCCAGCACAGAATACCAAGAGACCCAGTACTTC. Amino acid sequence: CASTEYQETQYF. The whole variable domain, remainder taken from reference TRBV2 and TRBJ2-5, is EPEVTQTPSHQVTQMGQEVILRCVPISNHLYFYWYRQILGQKVEFLVSFYNNEISEKSEIFDDQFSVERPDGSNFTLKIRSTKLEDSAMYFCASTEYQETQYFGPGTRLLVL.

Ten or more counts support this clonotype. This rearrangement joins TRBV20-1 to TRBJ2-3; 11 bases match TRBD2. J was trimmed by 5 bases and V by 5 bases; bases with no gene match: 6. This CDR3 has 14 residues. The germline gives CDR1 DFQATT, CDR2 SNEGSKA (reference sequence). The chain's CDR3 is CSAVAGGPKDTQYF. In DNA form, the CDR3 reads TGCAGTGCTGTAGCGGGGGGGCCAAAAGATACGCAGTATTTT.

This clonotype was seen many times. The CDR3 sequence is CAISESMGLRETQYF. The CDR3 DNA is TGTGCCATCAGTGAGTCGATGGGGCTTCGGGAGACCCAGTACTTC. V usage is TRBV10-3 and J usage is TRBJ2-5; a possible D gene is TRBD1 (5 bases). V shed 0 bases and J shed 5 bases, with 13 bases lying between them. Germline V CDR1 and CDR2: ENHRY, SYGVKD. This CDR3 comprises 15 residues.

There are many counts of this clonotype. This rearrangement joins TRBV2 to TRBJ2-1; no clear D gene. Germline CDR1 and CDR2: SNHLY and FYNNEI. V lost 8 bases to trimming and J lost 9 bases, with 17 bases between them. The CDR3 spans 13 residues. DNA for the CDR3: TGTGCCAGCCCTCCGGACCTTTTCGGTGAGCAGTTCTTC. This translates into CASPPDLFGEQFF.

The rearrangement uses TRBV11-3 and TRBJ1-1, with 8 positions matching TRBD1. Germline CDR1 is SGHNT and CDR2 is YENEEA. The CDR3 spans 14 residues. After removal of 4 bases from V and 6 bases from J, the junction contained 7 bases not matched to a gene. The CDR3 loop is CASSSGQGVAEAFF. CDR3 DNA: TGTGCCAGCAGCTCCGGACAGGGAGTAGCTGAAGCTTTCTTT.

This clonotype came up many times. The rearrangement uses TRBV20-1 and TRBJ2-7, with TRBD1 identical over 12 bases. J lost 4 bases, V lost 6 bases, and 7 bases had no gene match. The CDR3 runs to 14 residues. The germline V gene encodes CDR1 DFQATT and CDR2 SNEGSKA (reference sequence). The CDR3 coding sequence is TGCAGTGCAACCGGGACAGGGGGCGGGTACGAGCAGTACTTC. Its translation is CSATGTGGGYEQYF.

Ten or more counts support this clonotype. This chain links TRBV6-6 with TRBJ1-1; no reliable D call. Trimming pared 7 bases from V and 1 base from J, leaving 7 bases between. This CDR3 is 12 amino acids long. CDR1 is MNHNY, CDR2 SVGAGI, per germline (reference sequence). CDR3 nucleotide sequence: TGTGCCAGCATCGCAGGGAACACTGAAGCTTTCTTT. It yields the protein CASIAGNTEAFF.